The 17 T cell receptor beta chains reported below all come from one sample, sequenced in a study of T cells expressing NK-cell markers. With the 5' RACE reads reprocessed, TCRdb shows one record per CDR3 protein and no DNA. Here the sample table reports some 410,000 distinct CDR3 sequences. Sequencing was performed on blood T cells: a sorted CD56 or NKG2C T cell subset, CD4+ or CD8+ T cells, or bulk PBMC T cells (not recorded which). These receptor sequences come from a woman between 18 and 70 years old in good health.

The chain is built from TRBV28 and TRBJ2-2; TCRdb's D gene call, TRBD2, goes unchecked for lack of DNA. There are 15 residues in the CDR3. Germline loops: CDR1 MDHEN, CDR2 SYDVKM. CDR3 in amino acids: CASSFRRAYTGELFF.

The chain uses TRBV24-1 and TRBJ1-3; as DNA is missing, the TRBD1 call by TCRdb cannot be tested. CDR1 is KGHDR, CDR2 SFDVKD, per germline. This CDR3 is built from 19 residues. CDR3 residues: CATSALGQGNPFAGNTIYF.

The rearrangement links TRBV5-1 to TRBJ1-4; TCRdb picks TRBD1, but there is no DNA to check that call. The germline gives CDR1 SGHRS, CDR2 YFSETQ. CDR3 length: 14 residues. CDR3 in amino acids: CASSFGDSREKLFF.

The chain combines TRBV6-1 with TRBJ2-7; absent DNA, TCRdb's TRBD1 call cannot be checked. CDR1 and CDR2 from the germline V gene are MNHNS and SASEGT. This CDR3 is built from 14 residues. The CDR3 loop reads CASSPVTGTYEQYF.

The CDR3 here is CASSYSHRGDTEAFF. This chain uses TRBV6-5 with TRBJ1-1; the TCRdb D gene call, TRBD1, has no DNA to confirm it. The germline gives CDR1 MNHEY, CDR2 SVGAGI. This CDR3 spans 15 amino acids.

The chain carries TRBV7-2 and TRBJ1-1; there is no DNA to check the TCRdb D call of TRBD1. The germline V gene has CDR1 SGHTA and CDR2 FQGNSA. The CDR3 totals 15 residues. CDR3 sequence reads: CASSQSYPGYTEAFF.

This sequence joins TRBV10-3 and TRBJ1-2; with no DNA, the TCRdb D assignment of TRBD1 cannot be verified. Germline CDR1 reads ENHRY; CDR2 reads SYGVKD. CDR3 length equals 16 residues. CDR3 loop: CAIPQQSNQGGYGYTF.

The rearrangement links TRBV14 to TRBJ2-3; TCRdb indicates TRBD1, and absent DNA this call remains unverified. The CDR3 is 17 residues long. Germline CDR1 SGHDN, CDR2 FVKESK. The CDR3 protein is CASSQDPVTGLTDTQYF. Supplemented by reference TRBV14 and TRBJ2-3, the full variable domain reads EAGVTQFPSHSVIEKGQTVTLRCDPISGHDNLYWYRRVMGKEIKFLLHFVKESKQDESGMPNNRFLAERTGGTYSTLKVQPAELEDSGVYFCASSQDPVTGLTDTQYFGPGTRLTVL.

The chain employs TRBV30 and TRBJ1-5; the D gene TCRdb calls, TRBD1, cannot be checked with no DNA. CDR3 length equals 12 residues. CDR1 is GTSNPN, CDR2 SVGIG, per germline (reference sequence). CDR3 region: CAWSPGEQPQHF.

The chain uses TRBV6-1 and TRBJ2-2; TCRdb's D call of TRBD1 is untestable without DNA. Germline-derived CDR1 and CDR2 are MNHNS and SASEGT. The CDR3 spans 14 residues. The CDR3 reads CASMDGGPAGELFF.

The chain joins TRBV20-1 to TRBJ2-1; the TRBD2 assignment by TCRdb is unverifiable without DNA. The CDR3 covers 16 residues. Germline CDR1 is DFQATT and CDR2 is SNEGSKA (reference sequence). This CDR3 is CSARVRAGHSYNEQFF.

The rearrangement joins TRBV5-5 to TRBJ2-3; TCRdb returns TRBD1, unconfirmable since there is no DNA. CDR1 and CDR2 from the germline V gene are SGHKS and YYEKEE (reference sequence). The CDR3 has 15 amino acids. CDR3 sequence reads: CASSLQGHPTDTQYF.

The gene calls are TRBV20-1 and TRBJ1-1; with no DNA, the TCRdb D assignment of TRBD1 cannot be verified. The CDR3 extends over 15 amino acids. Germline V CDR1 and CDR2: DFQATT, SNEGSKA (reference sequence). CDR3 loop: CSAPGTSGGGTEAFF.

This chain uses TRBV20-1 with TRBJ2-7; TCRdb's D gene call, TRBD2, goes unchecked for lack of DNA. Per the germline V gene, CDR1 is DFQATT and CDR2 is SNEGSKA (reference sequence). The CDR3 length is 12 residues. The CDR3 reads CSARTSVNEQYF.

The chain links TRBV6-2 or TRBV6-3 to TRBJ2-2. Germline lookup yields CDR1 MNHEY and CDR2 SVGEGT. CDR3 length: 15 amino acids. The chain's CDR3 is CASSYGQVNTGELFF.

The chain uses TRBV18 and TRBJ1-5; the TCRdb call, TRBD1, lacks DNA for checking. The CDR3 length is 15 residues. The germline V gene has CDR1 KGHSH and CDR2 LQKENI. The CDR3 sequence: CASSGTEGRNQPQHF.

The CDR3 loop reads CASSVGASGNTIYF. This chain links TRBV2 with TRBJ1-3. From germline, CDR1 is SNHLY and CDR2 FYNNEI. CDR3 length: 14 residues.